This T cell receptor (beta chain) appears in the sequencing data of a study of blood T cells in healthy people across ages. Next came a second PCR, run for roughly 6 to 11 cycles, which used a sample-barcoded 5' primer along with a J-beta primer mix. From each sample, at least 2.5 million paired-end reads containing CDR3 were obtained. MiXCR was run by TCRdb on the 5' RACE reads, yielding one entry per CDR3 protein. The table includes some 880,000 distinct CDR3 sequences, 30% to 45% detected once. This clonotype was seen at least ten times. The antigen is not known. The CDR3 contains 14 residues. Germline CDR1 reads ENHRY; CDR2 reads SYGVKD. After removal of 8 bases from V and 1 base from J, the junction contained 7 bases not matched to a gene. The study's findings and limits: It was the long-lived donors that had more naive CD4+ cells and higher diversity than aged donors.

Sequenced sample: blood. The TCR comes from a man aged 18 to 35 in good health. This rearrangement joins TRBV10-3 to TRBJ2-5, with TRBD2 matching over 7 bases. The CDR3 loop reads CAIWGGRAQETQYF. In DNA form, the CDR3 reads TGTGCCATCTGGGGGGGTCGGGCCCAAGAGACCCAGTACTTC.